One T cell receptor (beta chain) is described in this entry. This clonotype was recorded a few times. What this receptor recognizes is not known. No base quality information exists; no much larger clone differs at one position. Amplification of TCR beta CDR3 regions was carried out from RNA transcripts. The TCR CDR3 was subjected to a first round of RT-PCR using the HTBI primer set and the Qiagen OneStep RT-PCR kit. A second multiplex PCR round built the libraries, followed by size selection and purification. Sequencing of the libraries was done on an Illumina HiSeq2000 using paired-end 100 bp reads. The study's own analysis went as follows. SOAPnuke was used to process the raw data, throwing out any read that contained adapters or uncalled bases, had a mean Phred below 15, or lacked an exact constant-primer or identifier match. COPE v1.2.5 was used to merge high-quality paired reads, and clonotypes were defined as unique nucleotide sequences. MiTCR v1.1 was used to align clonotypes to the IMGT TRBV, TRBD and TRBJ reference segments. Analysis was restricted to V-J combinations with a frequency above 0.0001, which covered over 98% of repertoires. The TCS score was defined as F50 (clonal expansion) divided by E x V (chaos), with BLOSUM62-based TCRdist calculated between CDR3 peptides within each V-J. Welch's t-statistics and random forest reduced several hundred V-J features to roughly 13, which were used in a naive Bayes classifier (R e1071). The Morisita-Horn index was used to measure how similar the thyroid and blood repertoires were. TCRdb reprocessed the public reads (quality trimming at Q25 with fastp, clone calling with MiXCR) and kept in-frame beta chains. Entries are consolidated by CDR3 protein sequence, retaining the most common genes and DNA. Here the V and J calls rest on TCRdb's processing, not on the authors' analysis. For this sample there are 600,000 to 700,000 distinct CDR3 sequences; roughly 45% appear just once. The ten biggest clones cover under 8% of the sample.

This entry is derived from a study of T cells in Graves' hyperthyroidism and ophthalmopathy (dated by TCRdb to between 2018 and 2020). Regarding the study in general: To identify TCR V-J signatures that set the groups apart, the researchers used a discovery cohort of about a hundred patients, made up of under 45 with Graves' ophthalmopathy and 55 to 65 with stable Graves' hyperthyroidism. Thyroid tissue and blood T-cell repertoires from more than 5 Graves' hyperthyroidism patients were also compared in the study. TCR Vbeta CDR3 sequencing of 120 to 150 peripheral blood samples (under 45 ophthalmopathy, 75 hyperthyroidism and roughly 17 progressor patients) is reported in the paper. An independent validation cohort of around 19 hyperthyroidism patients and approximately 17 patients who later progressed to ophthalmopathy tested prospective prediction of ophthalmopathy. The 100 or so discovery patients were randomly split 7:3 into training and test sets. After blood sampling, hyperthyroidism patients were treated with methimazole at a starting dose of 30 mg daily, and ophthalmopathy patients were treated with high-dose intravenous methylprednisolone. What the study reported, not specific to this receptor: Blood samples also contained most of the expanded thyroid clonotypes (frequency above 0.001), which suggests that blood repertoires may reflect thyroid immune responses. In validation, the model predicted progression to ophthalmopathy a median of roughly six months before onset, with approximately 70% sensitivity and roughly 73% specificity. Sample size was not statistically predetermined, and investigators were not blinded to group allocation. A model built on a 13 V-J signature distinguished ophthalmopathy from stable hyperthyroidism, reaching 85% to 90% sensitivity and about 81% specificity in cross-validation and 80%/75% in testing.

Patients with uncontrolled infections, other autoimmune diseases, pregnancy or lactation were excluded. Diagnoses relied on clinical symptoms, serum thyroxine and TRAb, thyroid ultrasound and orbital computed tomography. Total RNA was extracted using Trizol reagent, and RNA quality was assessed on an Agilent 2100 Bioanalyzer. Including cysteine and phenylalanine, the CDR3 has 15 amino acids. Solely the CDR3 DNA is kept, with 45 bases framed from the first base. CDR1 and CDR2 are read off the germline V gene (reference sequence) as DFQATT and SNEGSKA. Cut back by 3 bases and 0 bases, the V and J ends lie 9 bases apart.

The rearranged segments are TRBV20-1 and TRBJ2-6, with the D call perhaps TRBD1 or TRBD2, each one matching 5 bases. The sequence was collected from an adult man with Graves' disease, either hyperthyroidism or ophthalmopathy (not recorded which). The specimen was peripheral blood or thyroid tissue (not recorded which). The CDR3 region has the sequence CSASGGSSGANVLTF. The DNA is TGCAGTGCTAGTGGGGGAAGCTCTGGGGCCAACGTCCTGACTTTC.